Listed below are T cell receptor beta chains from one sample, sequenced in a study of blood T cell repertoires in COVID-19. Assay used: immunoSEQ multiplex PCR; TCRdb lists only in-frame clones, some missing. The sample lists 80,000 to 100,000 clones; around 83% were seen once. Source material: peripheral blood. These receptors were taken from a woman older than 75 in a cohort sampled during active or convalescent COVID-19. Both conserved end residues are part of each CDR3. D genes are given only for firm matches. A row's size may be missing; if present it is once, few, many or a size class.

D gene: .; V gene: TRBV5-8; J gene: TRBJ1-1; clone size: .; CDR3 protein: CASSWGRGGNTEAFF; CDR3 DNA: TGTGCCAGCAGCTGGGGAAGAGGGGGGAACACTGAAGCTTTCTTT
D gene: .; V gene: TRBV21-1; J gene: TRBJ1-4; clone size: .; CDR3 protein: CASSRPGRDEKLFF; CDR3 DNA: TGTGCCAGCAGCCGCCCCGGGCGGGATGAAAAACTGTTTTTT
D gene: TRBD2; V gene: TRBV7-3; J gene: TRBJ2-1; clone size: .; CDR3 protein: CASSPGLAGGREQFF; CDR3 DNA: TGTGCCAGCAGCCCGGGACTAGCGGGAGGCCGTGAGCAGTTCTTC
D gene: .; V gene: TRBV28; J gene: TRBJ1-2; clone size: .; CDR3 protein: CASSLSAGNHYGYTF; CDR3 DNA: TGTGCCAGCAGTTTATCGGCCGGGAACCACTATGGCTACACCTTC
D gene: .; V gene: TRBV7-8; J gene: TRBJ1-3; clone size: .; CDR3 protein: CASGFSQGIGNTIYF; CDR3 DNA: TGTGCCAGCGGATTTTCACAGGGCATCGGAAACACCATATATTTT
D gene: .; V gene: TRBV19; J gene: TRBJ1-2; clone size: few; CDR3 protein: CASSSDRLWGYGYTF; CDR3 DNA: TGTGCCAGTAGCTCCGACAGGCTTTGGGGCTATGGCTACACCTTC
D gene: .; V gene: TRBV4-1; J gene: TRBJ1-1; clone size: .; CDR3 protein: CASSPSVGGSDTEAFF; CDR3 DNA: TGCGCCAGCAGCCCCAGTGTAGGGGGATCGGACACTGAAGCTTTCTTT
D gene: TRBD1; V gene: TRBV7-9; J gene: TRBJ1-2; clone size: .; CDR3 protein: CASSSPGRGFYGYTF; CDR3 DNA: TGTGCCAGCAGCTCCCCCGGCAGGGGGTTCTATGGCTACACCTTC
D gene: TRBD1; V gene: TRBV7-9; J gene: TRBJ2-1; clone size: .; CDR3 protein: CASSLGGGRGYNEQFF; CDR3 DNA: TGTGCCAGCAGCTTAGGAGGGGGCAGGGGCTACAATGAGCAGTTCTTC
D gene: .; V gene: TRBV11-3; J gene: TRBJ1-1; clone size: .; CDR3 protein: CASSLGPGVSFF; CDR3 DNA: TGTGCCAGCAGCTTAGGGCCGGGGGTGTCTTTCTTT
D gene: .; V gene: TRBV7-3; J gene: TRBJ1-2; clone size: few; CDR3 protein: CASSPRGGTYYGYTF; CDR3 DNA: TGTGCCAGCAGCCCAAGGGGTGGAACATACTATGGCTACACCTTC
D gene: TRBD1; V gene: TRBV19; J gene: TRBJ2-1; clone size: .; CDR3 protein: CASSRDRASEQFF; CDR3 DNA: TGTGCCAGTAGCCGGGACAGAGCCAGTGAGCAGTTCTTC
D gene: TRBD1; V gene: TRBV4-1; J gene: TRBJ1-5; clone size: .; CDR3 protein: CASSQDGTGGNQPQHF; CDR3 DNA: TGCGCCAGCAGCCAAGATGGTACAGGGGGCAATCAGCCCCAGCATTTT
D gene: TRBD1; V gene: TRBV7-9; J gene: TRBJ1-1; clone size: .; CDR3 protein: CASSPPGQMNTEAFF; CDR3 DNA: TGTGCCAGCAGCCCTCCGGGACAGATGAACACTGAAGCTTTCTTT
D gene: TRBD2; V gene: TRBV14; J gene: TRBJ2-1; clone size: .; CDR3 protein: CASSQGTSVYNEQFF; CDR3 DNA: TGTGCCAGCAGCCAAGGGACTAGCGTCTACAATGAGCAGTTCTTC
D gene: .; V gene: TRBV18; J gene: TRBJ1-2; clone size: once; CDR3 protein: CASSPYRYTNYGYTF; CDR3 DNA: TGTGCCAGCTCACCCTACAGATACACGAACTATGGCTACACCTTC
D gene: .; V gene: TRBV20-1; J gene: TRBJ1-5; clone size: once; CDR3 protein: CSASLGRDDQPQHF; CDR3 DNA: TGCAGTGCTAGTCTCGGGAGGGACGATCAGCCCCAGCATTTT
D gene: .; V gene: TRBV5-1; J gene: TRBJ2-3; clone size: .; CDR3 protein: CASQTGAGAPGDTQYF; CDR3 DNA: TGCGCCAGCCAAACGGGGGCGGGAGCCCCAGGAGATACGCAGTATTTT
D gene: TRBD1; V gene: TRBV29-1; J gene: TRBJ1-2; clone size: .; CDR3 protein: CSVLGGASNGYTF; CDR3 DNA: TGCAGCGTTTTAGGGGGCGCAAGTAATGGCTACACCTTC
D gene: TRBD2; V gene: TRBV9; J gene: TRBJ2-3; clone size: .; CDR3 protein: CASSATSGAFTDTQYF; CDR3 DNA: TGTGCCAGCAGCGCAACTAGCGGAGCCTTCACAGATACGCAGTATTTT